A selection of T cell receptor beta chains follows, all from one sample in a study of shared T cell receptors in the human thymus. Repertoires were generated with immunoSEQ multiplex PCR, while TCRdb's copy carries only in-frame clones and drops some. The repertoire holds around 730,000 clones, with 80% to 90% as singletons. These sequences were also reported in another study, on human thymus T cells.

The sequenced sample consisted of thymocytes. The receptors stem from a girl in the first two years of life with a congenital heart defect. The conserved cysteine and the conserved F or W are not part of the CDR3 here. Clone size is shown for a subset of rows, as once, few, many or a class of expanded clone.

-	TRBV5-4	TRBJ1-1	ASSLAGVYLEAF
-	TRBV5-6	TRBJ1-6	ASSLKRGASPLH
-	TRBV5-6	TRBJ1-1	ASSLGGVGAF
-	TRBV11-2	TRBJ1-1	ASRQDRGSNTEAF
-	TRBV2	TRBJ2-7	ASSVRTYEQY
-	TRBV28	TRBJ2-3	ASSHPDRGRTDTQY
-	TRBV4-3	TRBJ1-5	ASSQDELGGLWAQPQH
-	TRBV19	TRBJ1-2	ASSIRRGNYGYT
few	TRBV4-1	TRBJ2-1	ASSHQRGLAGGSSYNEQF
-	TRBV29-1	TRBJ1-3	SVDLRSGNTIY
-	TRBV5-4	TRBJ1-5	ASSLSPGQPQH
-	TRBV28	TRBJ1-5	ASSLLARGHRNQPQH
-	TRBV5-8	TRBJ1-1	ARGGGCTEAF
-	TRBV13	TRBJ2-3	ASRQGRLVGSTDTQY
-	TRBV29-1	TRBJ1-2	SEGTLQGRGYGYT
-	TRBV5-4	TRBJ2-5	ASSLAGREREQETQY
-	TRBV5-1	TRBJ2-7	ASFAGQGEDEQY
-	TRBV6-1	TRBJ1-4	ASSHNRERGEKLF
-	TRBV27	TRBJ2-7	ASSTGGDRNYNHYEQY
-	TRBV4-1	TRBJ1-1	ASSHGTGVYTEAF
-	TRBV2	TRBJ2-4	ASREPGTSGGGKNIQY
-	TRBV19	TRBJ1-3	ASSIDRESSGNTIY
-	TRBV4-1	TRBJ2-3	ASSQGPRRVPDDTDTQY
-	TRBV30	TRBJ1-2	AWKYRGANYGYT
-	TRBV25-1	TRBJ1-2	ASRRRGSDGYT
-	TRBV27	TRBJ1-5	ASRPTGGRSNQPQH
-	TRBV2	TRBJ2-3	ASSRSGGAGTDTQY
few	TRBV6-1	TRBJ2-1	ASSDLGTSRIGEQF
-	TRBV29-1	TRBJ1-1	SVEDPDRGRFAEAF
-	TRBV9	TRBJ2-2	ASSVATGRAGYAGELF
-	TRBV2	TRBJ1-2	ASRTTTGYYGYT
few	TRBV2	TRBJ2-7	ASMVPGYEQY
once	TRBV7-6	TRBJ1-2	ASSSGQTFGYT
-	TRBV5-5	TRBJ2-7	ASSFGRGTYEQY
once	TRBV5-4	TRBJ1-2	ASSLAGGEGVYGYT
-	TRBV27	TRBJ2-7	ASSLGGQQNSYEQY
-	TRBV9	TRBJ2-1	ASSVDAAAGPNEQF
-	TRBV14	TRBJ2-7	ASSPSSYEQY
-	TRBV19	TRBJ1-5	ASSTPRQGSNQPQH
-	TRBV6-5	TRBJ2-7	ASSKQGSHEQY
-	TRBV27	TRBJ1-5	ASSLRGTGGFHQPQH
few	TRBV27	TRBJ1-2	ASSTTGDPNFFYGYT
-	TRBV10-3	TRBJ1-2	AISEPNPRTGDNYGYT
-	TRBV12-5	TRBJ1-1	ASGYTEAF
-	TRBV2	TRBJ1-1	ASTAWGDRGLNTEAF
-	TRBV5-1	TRBJ2-1	ASRLLAGGVSYNEQF
-	TRBV5-1	TRBJ2-5	ASSSVQGARETRY
-	TRBV5-4	TRBJ1-2	ASSRGPYGYT
-	TRBV15	TRBJ2-7	ATGHTSYEQY
-	TRBV4-1	TRBJ1-6	ASSPPTDRVDSPLH